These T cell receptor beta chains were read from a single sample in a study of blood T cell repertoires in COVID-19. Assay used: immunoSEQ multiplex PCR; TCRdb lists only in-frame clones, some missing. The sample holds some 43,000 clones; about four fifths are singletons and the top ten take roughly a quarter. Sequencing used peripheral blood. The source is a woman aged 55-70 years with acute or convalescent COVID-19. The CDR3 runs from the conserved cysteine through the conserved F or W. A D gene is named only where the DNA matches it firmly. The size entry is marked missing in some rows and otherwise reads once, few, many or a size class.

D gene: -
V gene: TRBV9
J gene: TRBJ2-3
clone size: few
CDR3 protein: CASTTGVKSTDTQYF
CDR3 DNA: TGTGCCAGCACCACCGGAGTAAAAAGCACAGATACGCAGTATTTT

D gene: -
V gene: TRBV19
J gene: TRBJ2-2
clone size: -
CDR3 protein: CASSIVGSVTGELFF
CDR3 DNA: TGTGCCAGTAGTATAGTAGGGAGCGTCACCGGGGAGCTGTTTTTT

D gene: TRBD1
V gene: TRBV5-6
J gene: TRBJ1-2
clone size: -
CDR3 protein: CASSTLGQGVYGYTF
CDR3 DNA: TGTGCCAGCAGCACTCTAGGACAGGGGGTCTATGGCTACACCTTC

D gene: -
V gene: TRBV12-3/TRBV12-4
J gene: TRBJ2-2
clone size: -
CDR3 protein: CASSPLQAGELFF
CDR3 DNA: TGTGCCAGCAGTCCTCTACAGGCCGGGGAGCTGTTTTTT

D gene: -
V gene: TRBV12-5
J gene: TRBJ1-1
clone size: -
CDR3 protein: CASGLGVGTEAFF
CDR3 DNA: TGTGCTAGTGGTTTAGGGGTAGGCACTGAAGCTTTCTTT

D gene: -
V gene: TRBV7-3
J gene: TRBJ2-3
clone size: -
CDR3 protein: CASSLDYTDTQYF
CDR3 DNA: TGTGCCAGCAGCTTAGACTACACAGATACGCAGTATTTT

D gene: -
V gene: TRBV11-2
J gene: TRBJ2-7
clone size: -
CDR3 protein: CASSLDLDRVQYEQYF
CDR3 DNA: TGTGCCAGCAGCTTAGACTTAGACAGAGTTCAGTACGAGCAGTACTTC

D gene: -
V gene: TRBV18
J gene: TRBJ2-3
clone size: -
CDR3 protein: CASSTDGGYTDTQYF
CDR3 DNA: TGTGCCAGCTCCACCGACGGGGGTTACACAGATACGCAGTATTTT

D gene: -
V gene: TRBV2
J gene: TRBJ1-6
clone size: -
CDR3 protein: CASRNNNGGYNSPLHF
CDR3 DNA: TGTGCCAGCAGGAACAATAACGGGGGATATAATTCACCCCTCCACTTT

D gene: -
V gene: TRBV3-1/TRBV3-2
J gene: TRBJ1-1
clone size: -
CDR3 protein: CASSQGWLEGAFF
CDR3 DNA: TGTGCCAGCAGCCAAGGTTGGCTAGAGGGAGCTTTCTTT

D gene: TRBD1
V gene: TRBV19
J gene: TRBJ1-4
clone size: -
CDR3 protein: CASNPDRNEKLFF
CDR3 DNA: TGTGCCAGTAACCCGGACAGGAATGAAAAACTGTTTTTT

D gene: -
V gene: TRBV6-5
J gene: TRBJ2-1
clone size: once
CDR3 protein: CALGLSYNEQFF
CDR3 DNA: TGTGCCCTAGGCCTCTCCTACAATGAGCAGTTCTTC

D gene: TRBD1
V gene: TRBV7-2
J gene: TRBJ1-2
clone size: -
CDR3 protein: CASSLGQSDGYTF
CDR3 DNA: TGTGCCAGCAGCTTGGGACAGTCAGATGGCTACACCTTC

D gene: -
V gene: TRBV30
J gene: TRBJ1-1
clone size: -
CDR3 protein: CAWSGGGGKAFF
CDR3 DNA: TGTGCCTGGAGTGGGGGAGGGGGGAAAGCTTTCTTT

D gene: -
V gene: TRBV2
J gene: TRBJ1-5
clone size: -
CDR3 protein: CATNGQDQPQHF
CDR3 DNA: TGTGCCACAAACGGACAAGATCAGCCCCAGCATTTT

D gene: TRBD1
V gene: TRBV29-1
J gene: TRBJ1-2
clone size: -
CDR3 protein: CSVENRGLNGYTF
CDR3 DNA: TGCAGCGTTGAAAACAGGGGGCTCAATGGCTACACCTTC

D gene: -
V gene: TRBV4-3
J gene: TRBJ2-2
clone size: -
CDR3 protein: CASSQENSRANTGELFF
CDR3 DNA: TGCGCCAGCAGCCAAGAAAACTCGCGGGCGAACACCGGGGAGCTGTTTTTT

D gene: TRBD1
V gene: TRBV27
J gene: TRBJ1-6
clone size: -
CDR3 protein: CASSGPGGLNSPLHF
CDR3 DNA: TGTGCCAGCAGTGGACCAGGGGGACTCAATTCACCCCTCCACTTT

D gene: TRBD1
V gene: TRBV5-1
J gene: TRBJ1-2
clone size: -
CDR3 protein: CASSVGTDAFHGYTF
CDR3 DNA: TGCGCCAGCTCAGTCGGGACAGACGCTTTTCATGGCTACACCTTC

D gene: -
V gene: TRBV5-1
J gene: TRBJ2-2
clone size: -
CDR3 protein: CASSHRQGGNTGELFF
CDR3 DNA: TGCGCCAGCAGCCATCGCCAAGGGGGTAATACCGGGGAGCTGTTTTTT

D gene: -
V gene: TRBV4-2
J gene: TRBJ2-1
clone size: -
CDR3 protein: CASSQGPLVSSRQFF
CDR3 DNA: TGTGCCAGCAGCCAAGGGCCACTAGTAAGTTCGAGGCAGTTCTTC

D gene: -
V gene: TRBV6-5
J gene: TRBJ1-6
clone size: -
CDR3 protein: CASRLDRTGNSPLHF
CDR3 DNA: TGTGCCAGCAGGTTGGACAGAACGGGTAATTCACCCCTCCACTTT

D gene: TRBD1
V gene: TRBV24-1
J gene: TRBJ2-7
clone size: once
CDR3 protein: CATQGQTYEQYF
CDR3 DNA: TGTGCCACCCAGGGACAGACCTACGAGCAGTACTTC

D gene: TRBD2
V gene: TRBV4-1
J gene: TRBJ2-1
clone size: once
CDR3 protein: CASGGEGEQFF
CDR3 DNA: TGCGCCAGCGGCGGGGAGGGTGAGCAGTTCTTC

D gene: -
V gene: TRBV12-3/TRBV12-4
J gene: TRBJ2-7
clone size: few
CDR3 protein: CASSVRVQGEQYF
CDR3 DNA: TGTGCCAGCAGCGTCCGGGTCCAGGGGGAGCAGTACTTC

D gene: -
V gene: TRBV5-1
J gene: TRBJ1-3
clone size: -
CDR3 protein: CASSFLGNTIYF
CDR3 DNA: TGCGCCAGCAGCTTCTTGGGAAACACCATATATTTT

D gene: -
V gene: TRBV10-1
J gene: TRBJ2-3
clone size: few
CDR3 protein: CASSEIGGDTQYF
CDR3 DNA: TGCGCCAGCAGTGAGATAGGAGGGGATACGCAGTATTTT

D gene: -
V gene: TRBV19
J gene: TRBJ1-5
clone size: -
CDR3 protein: CASSIDLGPQPQHF
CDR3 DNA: TGTGCCAGTAGTATAGATCTTGGCCCTCAGCCCCAGCATTTT

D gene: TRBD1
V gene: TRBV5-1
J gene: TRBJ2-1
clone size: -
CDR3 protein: CASSQGENSYNEQFF
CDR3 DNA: TGCGCCAGCAGCCAGGGGGAGAACTCCTACAATGAGCAGTTCTTC

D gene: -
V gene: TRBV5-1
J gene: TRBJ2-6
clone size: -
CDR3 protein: CASSFDTYSGANVLTF
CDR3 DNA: TGCGCCAGCAGCTTCGACACCTACTCTGGGGCCAACGTCCTGACTTTC

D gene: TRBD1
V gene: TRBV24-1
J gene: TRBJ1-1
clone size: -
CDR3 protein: CATGDSRIPMNTEAFF
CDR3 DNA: TGTGCCACCGGGGACAGTAGGATCCCGATGAACACTGAAGCTTTCTTT

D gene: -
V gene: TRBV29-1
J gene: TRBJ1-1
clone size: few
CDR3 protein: CSVIQVGGGTEAFF
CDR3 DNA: TGCAGCGTTATACAGGTGGGCGGAGGGACTGAAGCTTTCTTT

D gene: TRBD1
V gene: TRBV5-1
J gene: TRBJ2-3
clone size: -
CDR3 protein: CASSSPGQTTDTQYF
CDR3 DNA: TGCGCCAGCAGCTCCCCGGGACAGACCACAGATACGCAGTATTTT

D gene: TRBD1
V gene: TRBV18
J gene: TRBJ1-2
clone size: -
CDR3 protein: CASSPRQGRGYTF
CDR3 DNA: TGTGCCAGCTCACCCAGACAGGGTCGGGGCTACACCTTC

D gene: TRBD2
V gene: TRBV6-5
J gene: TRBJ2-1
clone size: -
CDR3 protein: CASSYAGGALNEQFF
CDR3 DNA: TGTGCCAGCAGTTATGCGGGGGGGGCCCTCAATGAGCAGTTCTTC

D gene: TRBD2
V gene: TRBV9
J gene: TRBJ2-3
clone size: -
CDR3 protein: CASSAPSGSTDTQYF
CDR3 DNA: TGTGCCAGCAGCGCCCCTAGCGGGAGCACAGATACGCAGTATTTT

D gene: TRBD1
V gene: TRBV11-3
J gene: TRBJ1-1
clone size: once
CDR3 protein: CASSSGQGGTEAFF
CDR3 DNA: TGTGCCAGCAGCTCCGGACAGGGGGGCACTGAAGCTTTCTTT

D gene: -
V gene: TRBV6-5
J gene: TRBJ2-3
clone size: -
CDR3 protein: CASSYTLTGVTDTQYF
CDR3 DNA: TGTGCCAGCAGTTACACCCTGACAGGCGTCACAGATACGCAGTATTTT

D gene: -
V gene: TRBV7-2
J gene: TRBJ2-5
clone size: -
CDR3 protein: CASSLDRGPQETQYF
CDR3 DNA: TGTGCCAGCAGCTTAGACCGCGGGCCACAAGAGACCCAGTACTTC

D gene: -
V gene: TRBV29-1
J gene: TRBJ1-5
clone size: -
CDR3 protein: CSVGPGALDQPQHF
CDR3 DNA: TGCAGCGTTGGTCCAGGGGCCCTCGATCAGCCCCAGCATTTT

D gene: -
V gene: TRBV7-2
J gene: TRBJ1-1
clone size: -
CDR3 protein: CASSGRGGGNTEAFF
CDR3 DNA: TGTGCCAGCAGCGGGAGAGGCGGAGGCAACACTGAAGCTTTCTTT

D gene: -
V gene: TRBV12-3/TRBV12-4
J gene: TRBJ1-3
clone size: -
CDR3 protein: CASSLWDTVYF
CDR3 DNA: TGTGCCAGCAGTTTATGGGACACCGTATATTTT

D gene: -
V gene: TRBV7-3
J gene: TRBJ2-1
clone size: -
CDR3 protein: CASSLSLGAAYNEQFF
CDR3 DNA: TGTGCCAGCAGCTTAAGTCTGGGGGCCGCCTACAATGAGCAGTTCTTC

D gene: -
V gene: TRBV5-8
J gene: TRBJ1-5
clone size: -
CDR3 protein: CASSQGSSSGDQPQHF
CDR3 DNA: TGTGCCAGCAGCCAGGGCAGCAGTTCGGGTGATCAGCCCCAGCATTTT

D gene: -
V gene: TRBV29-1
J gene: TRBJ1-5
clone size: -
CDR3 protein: CSVGQQVNQPQHF
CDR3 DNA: TGCAGCGTTGGACAACAGGTCAATCAGCCCCAGCATTTT

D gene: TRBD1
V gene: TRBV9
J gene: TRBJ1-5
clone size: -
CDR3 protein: CASSVGDREGQPQHF
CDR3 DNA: TGTGCCAGCAGCGTAGGGGACAGGGAAGGTCAGCCCCAGCATTTT

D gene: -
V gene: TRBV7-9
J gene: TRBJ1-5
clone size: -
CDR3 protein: CASSSDGGGQPQHF
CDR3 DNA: TGTGCCAGCAGCTCGGACGGGGGGGGCCAGCCCCAGCATTTT

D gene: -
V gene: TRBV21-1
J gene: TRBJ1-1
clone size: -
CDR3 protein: CASSKDEGVGPEAFF
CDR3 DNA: TGTGCCAGCAGCAAAGATGAGGGGGTGGGGCCCGAAGCTTTCTTT

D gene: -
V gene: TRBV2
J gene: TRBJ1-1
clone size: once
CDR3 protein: CASTLGATEAFF
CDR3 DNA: TGTGCCAGCACCCTTGGGGCCACTGAAGCTTTCTTT